Here is one TCR beta chain with its context. Antigen: not known. The V gene end was trimmed by 3 bases and the J gene end by 2 bases; junction bases not matched to a gene: 2. The CDR3 spans 14 residues. Per the germline V gene, CDR1 is SGHRS and CDR2 is YFSETQ. This sample was included in a study of T cell responses to AZD1222 COVID-19 vaccine. The table came from immunoSEQ multiplex PCR; TCRdb's copy has only in-frame clones and leaves some out. The sample lists 200,000 or so clones, just over 85% occurring once. Study conclusions and caveats: Reports indicate that nearly half of spike-specific TCRs are directed at unmutated variant regions. In all cases, repertoires were sampled only after the peak T cell response.

This clonotype originated in an adult in good health. V usage is TRBV5-1 and J usage is TRBJ2-3; 8 bases are a match to TRBD2. The source material was peripheral blood, sampled on day 0 of AZD1222 vaccination. DNA of the CDR3: TGCGCCAGCAGCTACGGGGGGGCCACAGATACGCAGTATTTT. This sequence encodes CASSYGGATDTQYF.